This T cell receptor beta chain was sequenced during a study of cytomegalovirus exposure and HLA in healthy donors. Study-wide points: Listed as cytomegalovirus-associated were 150 or so TCR beta chains. In a later analysis, common viral pathogens appeared linked to several of the most significant clusters.

About this clone itself: Its specificity is unknown.

Germline CDR1 is MNHEY and CDR2 is SVGAGI. The length of the CDR3 is 15 residues. V gave up 4 bases and J gave up 2 bases, with 15 bases separating them. Healthy bone marrow donors made up the cohort. In the PCR, 60 Vbeta and 13 Jbeta primers were used. Data came from immunoSEQ multiplex PCR; TCRdb stores just in-frame clones and leaves some out. Here the sample spans 150,000 to 200,000 clones, approximately 86% being singletons. The clonotype originates from a boy aged 2 to 10 in good health and CMV-seronegative. Specimen: PBMCs. V usage is TRBV6-5 and J usage is TRBJ2-7; the D gene is possibly TRBD1 (5 bases). The CDR3 DNA follows: TGTGCCAGCAGTTCCCCTCTCTCGACAGCCTACGAGCAGTACTTC. Its translation is CASSSPLSTAYEQYF.